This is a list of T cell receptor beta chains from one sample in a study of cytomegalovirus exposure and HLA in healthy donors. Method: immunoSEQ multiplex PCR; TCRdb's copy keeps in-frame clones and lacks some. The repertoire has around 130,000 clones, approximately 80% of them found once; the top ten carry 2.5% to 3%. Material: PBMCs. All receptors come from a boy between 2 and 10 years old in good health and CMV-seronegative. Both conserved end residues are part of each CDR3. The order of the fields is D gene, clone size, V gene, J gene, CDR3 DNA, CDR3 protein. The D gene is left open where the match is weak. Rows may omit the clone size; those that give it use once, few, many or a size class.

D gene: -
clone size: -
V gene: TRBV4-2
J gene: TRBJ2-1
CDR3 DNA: TGTGCCAGCAGCCAAGGCGGACTAGAGGGGGATGAGCAGTTCTTC
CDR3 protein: CASSQGGLEGDEQFF

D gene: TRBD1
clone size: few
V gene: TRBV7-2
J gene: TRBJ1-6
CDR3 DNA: TGTGCCAGCAGCTTAGGGACAGGAGGTTCACCCCTCCACTTT
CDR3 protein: CASSLGTGGSPLHF

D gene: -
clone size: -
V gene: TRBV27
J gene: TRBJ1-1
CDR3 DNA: TGTGCCAGCACCCAGGACATAGAGAACACTGAAGCTTTCTTT
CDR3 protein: CASTQDIENTEAFF

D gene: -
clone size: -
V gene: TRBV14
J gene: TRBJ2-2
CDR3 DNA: TGTGCCAGCAGCCAAAAACTTCCGAACACCGGGGAGCTGTTTTTT
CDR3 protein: CASSQKLPNTGELFF

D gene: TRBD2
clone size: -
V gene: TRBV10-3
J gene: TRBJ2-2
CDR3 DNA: TGTGCCATCAGTGAGTCGACTAGCGGGAGAACCGGGGAGCTGTTTTTT
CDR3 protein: CAISESTSGRTGELFF

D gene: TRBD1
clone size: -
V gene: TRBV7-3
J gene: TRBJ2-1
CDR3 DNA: TGTGCCAGCAGCTTAAGGCAGGGGGTGGACAATGAGCAGTTCTTC
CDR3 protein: CASSLRQGVDNEQFF

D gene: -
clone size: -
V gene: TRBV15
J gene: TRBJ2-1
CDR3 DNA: TGTGCCACCAGCAGAGAAGGAGCGGCCTTAACTGAGCAGTTCTTC
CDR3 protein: CATSREGAALTEQFF

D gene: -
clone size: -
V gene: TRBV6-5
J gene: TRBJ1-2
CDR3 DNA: TGTGCCAGCGCCGGGGGATCTTCATATGGCTACACCTTC
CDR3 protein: CASAGGSSYGYTF

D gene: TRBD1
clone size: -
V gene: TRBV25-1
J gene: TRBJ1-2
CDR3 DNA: TGTGCCAGCAGTGCCTTGGGACAGGACTATGGCTACACCTTC
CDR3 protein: CASSALGQDYGYTF

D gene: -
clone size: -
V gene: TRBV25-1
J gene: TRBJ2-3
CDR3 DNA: TGTGCCAGCAGTGAATTAGACTCTATCACAGATACGCAGTATTTT
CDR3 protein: CASSELDSITDTQYF

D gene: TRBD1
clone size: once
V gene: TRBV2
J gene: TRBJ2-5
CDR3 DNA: TGTGCCAGCAAGACAGGGGTTGGCGAGACCCAGTACTTC
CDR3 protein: CASKTGVGETQYF

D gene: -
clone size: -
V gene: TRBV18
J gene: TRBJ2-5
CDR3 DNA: TGTGCCAGCTCACGCCTTACAGGGCCTCAAGAGACCCAGTACTTC
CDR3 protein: CASSRLTGPQETQYF

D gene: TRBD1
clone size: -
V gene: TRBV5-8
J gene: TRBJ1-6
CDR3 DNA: TGTGCCAGCAGCTCGCCCGAAGACAGGGTGAATTCACCCCTCCACTTT
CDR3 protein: CASSSPEDRVNSPLHF

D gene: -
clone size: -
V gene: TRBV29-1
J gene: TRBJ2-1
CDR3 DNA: TGCAGCGTGCTGGGACACTGGGAGCAGTTCTTC
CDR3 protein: CSVLGHWEQFF

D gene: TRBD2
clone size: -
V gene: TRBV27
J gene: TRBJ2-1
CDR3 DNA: TGTGCCAGCAAACCTTCTAGCGGGAGGCGCGAGCAGTTCTTC
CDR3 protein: CASKPSSGRREQFF

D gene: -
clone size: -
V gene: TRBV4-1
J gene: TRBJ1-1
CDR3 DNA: TGCGCCAGCAGCTCTACCGGACAGCTTGAAGCTTTCTTT
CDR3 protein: CASSSTGQLEAFF

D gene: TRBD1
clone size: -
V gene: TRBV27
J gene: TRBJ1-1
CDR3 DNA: TGTGCCAGCAGTTTATGGACAGGACGTGAAGCTTTCTTT
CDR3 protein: CASSLWTGREAFF

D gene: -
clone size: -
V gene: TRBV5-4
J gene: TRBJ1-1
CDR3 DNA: TGTGCCAGCAGCCCTCCTGAGAGATCCGAAGCTTTCTTT
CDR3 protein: CASSPPERSEAFF

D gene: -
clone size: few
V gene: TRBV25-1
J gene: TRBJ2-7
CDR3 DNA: TGTGCCAGCAGTGACCCCGACAACTACGAGCAGTACTTC
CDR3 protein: CASSDPDNYEQYF

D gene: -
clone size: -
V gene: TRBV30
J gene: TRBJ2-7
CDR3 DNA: TGTGCCTGGAGTCCCTGGACAGAGCCACGACGACCTGTGTACGAGCAGTACTTC
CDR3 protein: CAWSPWTEPRRPVYEQYF

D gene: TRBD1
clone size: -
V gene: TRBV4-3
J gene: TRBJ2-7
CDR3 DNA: TGCGCCAGCAGCCAAGGGTCGGTAGGGCAGGGGGTCTACGAGCAGTACTTC
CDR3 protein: CASSQGSVGQGVYEQYF

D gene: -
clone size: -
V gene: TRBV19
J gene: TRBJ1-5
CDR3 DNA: TGTGCCAGTAGTAAAGACAGCCCTGCAGGGTTCAATCAGCCCCAGCATTTT
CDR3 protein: CASSKDSPAGFNQPQHF

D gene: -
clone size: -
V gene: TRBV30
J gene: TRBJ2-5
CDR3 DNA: TGTGCCTGGAGTGCACAAGAGACCCAGTACTTC
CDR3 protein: CAWSAQETQYF

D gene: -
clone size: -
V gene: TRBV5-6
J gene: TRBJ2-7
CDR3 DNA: TGTGCCAGCAGCTTGGGAGTAACCGCTGGGAGCTCCTACGAGCAGTACTTC
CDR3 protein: CASSLGVTAGSSYEQYF

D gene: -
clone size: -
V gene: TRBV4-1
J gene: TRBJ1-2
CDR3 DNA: TGCGCCAGCAGCCAGGAGGACCGACTCTCACAGGGAGGGTTCTGGGGCTACACCTTC
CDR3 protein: CASSQEDRLSQGGFWGYTF

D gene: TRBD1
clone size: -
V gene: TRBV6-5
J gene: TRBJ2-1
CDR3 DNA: TGTGCCAGCAGACAGACAGGGGGCGGGTACAATGAGCAGTTCTTC
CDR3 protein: CASRQTGGGYNEQFF

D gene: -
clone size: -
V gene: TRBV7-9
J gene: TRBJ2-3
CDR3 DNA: TGTGCCAGCAGCGCCAGTGTCCCGCAGGGGAAGAGCACAGATACGCAGTATTTT
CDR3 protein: CASSASVPQGKSTDTQYF

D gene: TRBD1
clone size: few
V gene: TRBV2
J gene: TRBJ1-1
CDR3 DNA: TGTGCCAGCAGGTTGACAGGGCGCGAAGCTTTCTTT
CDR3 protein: CASRLTGREAFF

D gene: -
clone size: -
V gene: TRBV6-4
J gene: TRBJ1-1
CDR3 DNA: TGTGCCAGCAGTCCCTTCGTGGGTACTAGTGAAGCTTTCTTT
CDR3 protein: CASSPFVGTSEAFF

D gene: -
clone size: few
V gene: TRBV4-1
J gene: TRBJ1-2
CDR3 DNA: TGCGCCAGCAGCCAATCCACGGGAGGTTATGGCTACACCTTC
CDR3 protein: CASSQSTGGYGYTF

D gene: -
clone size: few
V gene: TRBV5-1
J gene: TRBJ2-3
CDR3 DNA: TGCGCCAGCAGCTTGGCGTCAGGGGGCACAGATACGCAGTATTTT
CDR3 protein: CASSLASGGTDTQYF